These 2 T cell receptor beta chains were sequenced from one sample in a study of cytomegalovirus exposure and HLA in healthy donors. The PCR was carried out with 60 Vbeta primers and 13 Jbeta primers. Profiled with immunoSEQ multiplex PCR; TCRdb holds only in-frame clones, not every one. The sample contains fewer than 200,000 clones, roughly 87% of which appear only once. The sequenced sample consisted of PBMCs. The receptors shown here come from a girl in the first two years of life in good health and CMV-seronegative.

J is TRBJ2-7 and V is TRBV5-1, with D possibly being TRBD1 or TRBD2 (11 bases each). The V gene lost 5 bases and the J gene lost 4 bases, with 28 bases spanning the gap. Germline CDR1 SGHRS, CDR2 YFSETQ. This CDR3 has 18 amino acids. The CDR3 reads CASSKGQGGLAVKYEQYF. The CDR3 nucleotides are TGCGCCAGCAGTAAGGGACAGGGGGGACTAGCGGTAAAGTACGAGCAGTACTTC.

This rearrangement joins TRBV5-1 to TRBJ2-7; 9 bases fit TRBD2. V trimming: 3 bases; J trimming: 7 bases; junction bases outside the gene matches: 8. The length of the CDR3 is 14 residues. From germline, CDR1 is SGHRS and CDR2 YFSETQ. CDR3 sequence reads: CASSSRGLAREQYF. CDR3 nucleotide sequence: TGCGCCAGCAGCTCCCGCGGACTAGCGAGAGAGCAGTACTTC.